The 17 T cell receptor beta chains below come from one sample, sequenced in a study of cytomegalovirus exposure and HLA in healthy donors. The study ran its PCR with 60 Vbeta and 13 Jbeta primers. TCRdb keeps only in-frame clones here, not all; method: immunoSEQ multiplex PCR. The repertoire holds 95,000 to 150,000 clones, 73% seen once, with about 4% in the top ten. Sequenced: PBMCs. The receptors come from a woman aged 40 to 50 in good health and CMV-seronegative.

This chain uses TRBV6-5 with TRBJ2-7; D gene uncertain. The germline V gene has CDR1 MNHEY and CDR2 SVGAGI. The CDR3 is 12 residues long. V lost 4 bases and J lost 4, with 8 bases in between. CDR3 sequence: CASSSRRYEQYF. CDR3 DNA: TGTGCCAGCAGTTCACGGAGATACGAGCAGTACTTC.

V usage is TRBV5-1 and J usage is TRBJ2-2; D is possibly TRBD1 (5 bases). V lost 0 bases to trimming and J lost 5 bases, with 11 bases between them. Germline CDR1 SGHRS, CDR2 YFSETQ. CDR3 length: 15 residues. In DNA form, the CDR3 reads TGCGCCAGCAGCTTGGCCCGACAGAGAACCGGGGAGCTGTTTTTT. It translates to CASSLARQRTGELFF.

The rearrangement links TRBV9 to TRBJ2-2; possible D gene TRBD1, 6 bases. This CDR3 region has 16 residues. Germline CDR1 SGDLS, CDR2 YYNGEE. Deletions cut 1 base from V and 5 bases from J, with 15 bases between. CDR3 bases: TGTGCCAGCAGCGTACGACAGGCCCCGCGGACCGGGGAGCTGTTTTTT. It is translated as CASSVRQAPRTGELFF.

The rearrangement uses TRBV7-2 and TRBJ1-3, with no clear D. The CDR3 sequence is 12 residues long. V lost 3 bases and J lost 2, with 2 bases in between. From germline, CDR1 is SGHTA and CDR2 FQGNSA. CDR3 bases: TGTGCCAGCAGCTTCGCTGGAAACACCATATATTTT. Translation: CASSFAGNTIYF.

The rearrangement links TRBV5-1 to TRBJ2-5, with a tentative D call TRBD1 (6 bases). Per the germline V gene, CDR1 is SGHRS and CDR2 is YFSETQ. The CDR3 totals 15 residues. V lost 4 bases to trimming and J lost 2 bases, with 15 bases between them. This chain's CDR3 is CASSGAQGRQETQYF. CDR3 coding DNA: TGCGCCAGCAGCGGGGCCCAGGGGCGGCAAGAGACCCAGTACTTC.

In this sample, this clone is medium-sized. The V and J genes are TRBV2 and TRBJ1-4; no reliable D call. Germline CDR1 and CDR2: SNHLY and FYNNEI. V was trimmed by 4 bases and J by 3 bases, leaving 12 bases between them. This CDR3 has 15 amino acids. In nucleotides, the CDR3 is TGTGCCAGCAGTGGTACAGCCGGCCCTAATGAAAAACTGTTTTTT. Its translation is CASSGTAGPNEKLFF.

For the CDR3, the DNA is TGTGCCAGCAGCTTGATGGGGGGAGCGCACTATGGCTACACCTTC. The encoded protein is CASSLMGGAHYGYTF. V usage is TRBV5-4 and J usage is TRBJ1-2; TRBD1 might be the D (5 bases). The ends were cut back, 1 base at V and 3 bases at J, with 13 bases in the middle. The germline V gene has CDR1 SGHNT and CDR2 YYREEE (reference sequence). The CDR3 consists of 15 residues. The full variable domain, completed using reference TRBV5-4 and TRBJ1-2, is ETGVTQSPTHLIKTRGQQVTLRCSSQSGHNTVSWYQQALGQGPQFIFQYYREEENGRGNFPPRFSGLQFPNYSSELNVNALELDDSALYLCASSLMGGAHYGYTFGSGTRLTVV.

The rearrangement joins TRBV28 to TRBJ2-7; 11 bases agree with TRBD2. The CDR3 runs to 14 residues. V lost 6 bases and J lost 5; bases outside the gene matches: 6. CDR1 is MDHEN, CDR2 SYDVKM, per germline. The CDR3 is CASRGLAGGDEQYF. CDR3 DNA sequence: TGTGCCAGCAGGGGGCTAGCGGGAGGCGACGAGCAGTACTTC.

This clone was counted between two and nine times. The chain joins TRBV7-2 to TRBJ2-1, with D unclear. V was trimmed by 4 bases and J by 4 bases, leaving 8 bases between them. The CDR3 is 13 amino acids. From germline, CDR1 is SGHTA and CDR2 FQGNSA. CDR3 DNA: TGTGCCAGCAGCTCACAACGATACAATGAGCAGTTCTTC. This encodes CASSSQRYNEQFF.

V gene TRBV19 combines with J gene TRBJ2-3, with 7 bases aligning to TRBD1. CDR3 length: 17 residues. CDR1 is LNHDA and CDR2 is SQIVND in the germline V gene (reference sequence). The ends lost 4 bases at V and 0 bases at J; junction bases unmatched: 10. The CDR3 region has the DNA TGTGCCAGTAGTACGAACAGGGGACCAGCGAGCACAGATACGCAGTATTTT. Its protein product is CASSTNRGPASTDTQYF.

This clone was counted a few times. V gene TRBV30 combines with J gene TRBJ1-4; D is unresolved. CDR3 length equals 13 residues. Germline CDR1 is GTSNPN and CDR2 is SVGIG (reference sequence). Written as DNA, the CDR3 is TGTGCTTTAGACCGCAGAGGAGATGAAAAACTGTTTTTT. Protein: CALDRRGDEKLFF.

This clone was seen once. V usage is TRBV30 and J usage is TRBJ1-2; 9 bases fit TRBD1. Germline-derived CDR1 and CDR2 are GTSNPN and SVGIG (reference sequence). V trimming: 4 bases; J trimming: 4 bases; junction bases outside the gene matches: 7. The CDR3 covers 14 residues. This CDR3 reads CAWTFGQGSYGYTF. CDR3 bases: TGTGCCTGGACATTCGGACAGGGGAGCTATGGCTACACCTTC.

CDR3 in amino acids: CASREGGTSYEQYF. CDR3 DNA: TGTGCCAGTAGGGAGGGGGGGACCTCCTACGAGCAGTACTTC. The gene calls are TRBV19 and TRBJ2-7, with D maybe TRBD2 (7 bases). CDR3 length: 14 amino acids. The V gene lost 6 bases and the J gene lost 0 bases, with 12 bases spanning the gap. Germline V gene lookup returns CDR1 LNHDA and CDR2 SQIVND (reference sequence).

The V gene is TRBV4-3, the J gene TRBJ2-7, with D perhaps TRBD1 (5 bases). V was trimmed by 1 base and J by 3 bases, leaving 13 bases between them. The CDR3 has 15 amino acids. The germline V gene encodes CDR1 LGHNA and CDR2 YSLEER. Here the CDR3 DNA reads TGCGCCAGCAGCCAAGGCCAAGGGGCAGGCTACGAGCAGTACTTC. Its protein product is CASSQGQGAGYEQYF.

Here the CDR3 DNA reads TGTGCCAGTAGTATGACAGGGAGCTATGGCTACACCTTC. This encodes CASSMTGSYGYTF. The chain combines TRBV19 with TRBJ1-2; 7 nucleotides agree with TRBD1. CDR1 is LNHDA and CDR2 is SQIVND in the germline V gene (reference sequence). V was clipped by 3 bases and J by 4 bases; unmatched bases: 2. CDR3 length equals 13 residues.

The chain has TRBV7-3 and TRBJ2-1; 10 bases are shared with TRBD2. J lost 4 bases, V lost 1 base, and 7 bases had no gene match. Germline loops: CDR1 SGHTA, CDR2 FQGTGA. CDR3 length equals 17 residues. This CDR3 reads CASSLSSRTSGYNEQFF. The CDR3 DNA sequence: TGTGCCAGCAGCTTAAGTAGTCGGACTAGCGGATACAATGAGCAGTTCTTC.

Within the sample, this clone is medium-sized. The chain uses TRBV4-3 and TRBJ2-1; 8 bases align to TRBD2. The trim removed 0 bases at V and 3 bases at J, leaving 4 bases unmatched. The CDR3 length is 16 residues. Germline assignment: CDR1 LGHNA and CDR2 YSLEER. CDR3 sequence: CASSQEAGELYNEQFF. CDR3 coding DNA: TGCGCCAGCAGCCAAGAAGCGGGAGAACTCTACAATGAGCAGTTCTTC.